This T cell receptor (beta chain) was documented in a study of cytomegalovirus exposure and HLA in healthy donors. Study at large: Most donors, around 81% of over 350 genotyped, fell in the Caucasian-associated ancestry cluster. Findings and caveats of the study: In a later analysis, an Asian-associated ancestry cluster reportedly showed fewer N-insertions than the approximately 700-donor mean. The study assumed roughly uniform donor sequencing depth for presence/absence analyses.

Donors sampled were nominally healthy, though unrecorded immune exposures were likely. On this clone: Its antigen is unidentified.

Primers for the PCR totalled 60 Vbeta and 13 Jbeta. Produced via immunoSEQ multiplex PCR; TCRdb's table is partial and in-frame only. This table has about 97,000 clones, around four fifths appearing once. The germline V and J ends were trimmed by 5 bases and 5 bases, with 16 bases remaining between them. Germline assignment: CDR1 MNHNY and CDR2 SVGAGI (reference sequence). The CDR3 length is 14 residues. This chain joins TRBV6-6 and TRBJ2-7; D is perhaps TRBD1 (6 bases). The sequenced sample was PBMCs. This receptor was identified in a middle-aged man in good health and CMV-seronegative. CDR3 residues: CASSTRGDFNEQYV. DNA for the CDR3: TGTGCCAGCAGTACCAGGGGCGATTTTAACGAGCAGTACGTC.